These 20 T cell receptor beta chains originate from one sample sequenced in a study of blood T cell repertoires in COVID-19. TCRdb's table, derived via immunoSEQ multiplex PCR, lists solely in-frame clones and lacks some. The sample has some 150,000 clones; 89% are singletons. Sequencing used PBMCs or T cells enriched from blood (not recorded which). The receptors here all came from a woman aged 18-30 years who had recovered from COVID-19.

A remark on this clone: The same CDR3 is also encoded by other DNA sequences in this sample. V usage is TRBV10-3 and J usage is TRBJ2-7; TRBD1 matches 8 bases. Germline CDR1 reads ENHRY; CDR2 reads SYGVKD. Trimming at V came to 6 bases and at J to 4 bases, leaving 11 bases not matched to a gene. The CDR3 is 15 amino acids. The CDR3, as DNA: TGTGCCATCAGGCCGGGACAGGCCCTGGATTACGAGCAGTACTTC. It is translated as CAIRPGQALDYEQYF.

The rearrangement uses TRBV7-9 and TRBJ1-4; maybe TRBD1 (6 bases). Trimming left V 5 bases short and J 4 bases short, with 17 bases between. CDR1 and CDR2 (germline): SEHNR, FQNEAQ (reference sequence). CDR3 length: 16 residues. Here the CDR3 reads CASSETVKGDNEKLFF. The CDR3 region has the DNA TGTGCCAGCAGCGAGACAGTAAAGGGGGATAATGAAAAACTGTTTTTT.

This clone was counted a few times. An end of the junction differs from the germline gene, which may be a read error. This chain links TRBV27 with TRBJ1-1; D gene unclear. The germline V gene has CDR1 MNHEY and CDR2 SMNVEV (reference sequence). The CDR3 runs to 10 residues. For the CDR3, the DNA is TGCGCGGTCGGTGCCTCCGGAGCTTTCTTT. Residues: CAVGASGAFF.

V and J are TRBV3-1 (or the pseudogene TRBV3-2) and TRBJ2-7; 9 positions agree with TRBD1. CDR3 length: 15 residues. Germline V gene lookup returns CDR1 LGHDT and CDR2 YNNKEL (reference sequence). V lost 1 base, J lost 2 bases, and 3 bases stayed unmatched. The CDR3 loop is CASSQAGQGTYEQYF. For the CDR3, the DNA is TGTGCCAGCAGCCAAGCGGGACAGGGAACCTACGAGCAGTACTTC.

The table lists this clone with a few counts. V usage is TRBV28 and J usage is TRBJ2-3; 9 nucleotides line up with TRBD2. The CDR3 consists of 17 residues. With V trimmed by 4 bases and J by 5 bases, 13 bases remained unmatched. Germline assignment: CDR1 MDHEN and CDR2 SYDVKM. In DNA, the CDR3 is TGTGCCAGCAGTTCCCTCGCCCCTAGCGGGACAATAGATACGCAGTATTTT. It yields the protein CASSSLAPSGTIDTQYF.

The CDR3 sequence: CASSQAGATDTQYF. For the CDR3, the DNA is TGTGCCAGCAGCCAAGCAGGGGCAACAGATACGCAGTATTTT. The rearrangement uses TRBV14 and TRBJ2-3; D is possibly TRBD1 (6 bases). Germline CDR1 reads SGHDN; CDR2 reads FVKESK. Trimming removed 1 base at V and 3 bases at J, with 8 bases between. This CDR3 region has 14 residues.

The chain carries TRBV15 and TRBJ2-4; 9 bases fit TRBD2. Germline lookup yields CDR1 LNHNV and CDR2 YYDKDF (reference sequence). V lost 0 bases, J lost 11 bases, and 8 bases stayed unmatched. The CDR3 extends over 15 amino acids. CDR3 in DNA: TGTGCCACCAGCAGAGATCGACTAGCGGCCCCCCTTCAGTACTTC. The encoded protein is CATSRDRLAAPLQYF.

This clone was seen just once. The chain's CDR3 is CAWSTGTATGELFF. The CDR3 DNA reads as TGTGCCTGGTCAACCGGGACAGCCACCGGGGAGCTGTTTTTT. V usage is TRBV30 and J usage is TRBJ2-2, with TRBD1 matching over 7 bases. CDR3 length equals 14 residues. In germline, CDR1 is GTSNPN, CDR2 SVGIG (reference sequence). The V segment lost 5 bases and the J segment 4 bases; nucleotides outside the gene matches: 7.

The J gene is TRBJ2-1, the V gene TRBV4-2, with TRBD1 as a possible D gene (5 bases). CDR1 is LGHNA, CDR2 YNFKEQ, per germline. The length of the CDR3 is 17 residues. Trimming stripped 1 base from V and 1 base from J, with 14 bases between. The CDR3 reads CASSQGTAGQSYNEQFF. Here the CDR3 DNA reads TGTGCCAGCAGCCAAGGTACGGCAGGGCAATCCTACAATGAGCAGTTCTTC.

The chain has TRBV12-3 or TRBV12-4 and TRBJ1-2; D is unresolved. V lost 7 bases and J lost 4, with 13 bases in between. The CDR3 contains 13 residues. CDR3 loop: CASMGGLSYGYTF. The CDR3 region has the DNA TGTGCCAGCATGGGTGGGCTTAGCTATGGCTACACCTTC.

This chain joins TRBV4-1 and TRBJ2-7, with TRBD2 as a possible D gene (5 bases). The germline gives CDR1 MGHRA, CDR2 YSYEKL. V was cut by 1 base and J by 4 bases, with 14 bases left in between. The CDR3 spans 15 residues. CDR3 nucleotide sequence: TGCGCCAGCAGCCAAGTTGGTAAAGAGGGATACGAGCAGTACTTC. It codes for CASSQVGKEGYEQYF.

The chain links TRBV28 to TRBJ2-5; D might be TRBD2 (5 bases). Germline loops: CDR1 MDHEN, CDR2 SYDVKM. The CDR3 consists of 15 residues. The V end lost 6 bases, the J end lost 0 bases, and 14 bases lay between the germline ends. CDR3 loop: CASSPFGGYQETQYF. For the CDR3, the DNA is TGTGCCAGCAGCCCTTTCGGCGGGTACCAAGAGACCCAGTACTTC. Complete variable domain (other parts from reference TRBV28 and TRBJ2-5): DVKVTQSSRYLVKRTGEKVFLECVQDMDHENMFWYRQDPGLGLRLIYFSYDVKMKEKGDIPEGYSVSREKKERFSLILESASTNQTSMYLCASSPFGGYQETQYFGPGTRLLVL.

The chain carries TRBV4-2 and TRBJ1-2; possible D gene TRBD1, 6 bases. V dropped 0 bases and J dropped 8 bases, with 16 bases sitting between them. Germline CDR1 reads LGHNA; CDR2 reads YNFKEQ. The CDR3 spans 15 residues. The chain's CDR3 is CASSQEGTPGGGYTF. The CDR3 bases are TGTGCCAGCAGCCAAGAAGGGACACCTGGCGGCGGCTACACCTTC.

The chain uses TRBV18 and TRBJ2-1, with 7 bases that match TRBD1. The CDR3 runs 13 residues. V lost 1 base, J lost 9 bases, and 3 bases stayed unmatched. Germline CDR1 reads KGHSH; CDR2 reads LQKENI. CDR3 amino acids: CASSPRQGLEQFF. As DNA, the CDR3 is TGTGCCAGCTCACCACGACAGGGCCTTGAGCAGTTCTTC. Looking up the rest from reference TRBV18 and TRBJ2-1 gives the full variable domain: NAGVMQNPRHLVRRRGQEARLRCSPMKGHSHVYWYRQLPEEGLKFMVYLQKENIIDESGMPKERFSAEFPKEGPSILRIQQVVRGDSAAYFCASSPRQGLEQFFGPGTRLTVL.

The chain carries TRBV9 and TRBJ1-6; the D gene is possibly TRBD1 (5 bases). V was clipped by 3 bases and J by 5 bases, with 15 bases between them. Germline CDR1 SGDLS, CDR2 YYNGEE. CDR3 length: 16 residues. CDR3 nucleotides: TGTGCCAGCAGCGAAGGAACAGGATTGAATAATTCACCCCTCCACTTT. It encodes CASSEGTGLNNSPLHF.

This clone has only a few counts. The V call is TRBV28, the J call TRBJ2-7, with TRBD1 as a possible D gene (6 bases). Germline CDR1 MDHEN, CDR2 SYDVKM. CDR3 size: 14 residues. V was clipped by 5 bases and J by 3 bases, with 14 bases between them. This CDR3 reads CASSLRLDSYEQYF. CDR3 DNA: TGTGCCAGCAGTCTCCGATTGGACAGCTACGAGCAGTACTTC.

This chain links TRBV27 with TRBJ1-2; a possible D gene is TRBD1 (6 bases). This CDR3 has 15 residues. Germline-derived CDR1 and CDR2 are MNHEY and SMNVEV (reference sequence). V lost 4 bases to trimming and J lost 2 bases, with 14 bases between them. The chain's CDR3 is CASSSGIRGNYGYTF. For the CDR3, the DNA is TGTGCCAGCAGTTCCGGGATAAGGGGGAACTATGGCTACACCTTC.

This clone was detected once. The gene calls are TRBV2 and TRBJ1-1; D not resolved. V gave up 6 bases and J gave up 3 bases, with 17 bases separating them. The length of the CDR3 is 15 residues. Germline lookup yields CDR1 SNHLY and CDR2 FYNNEI. The CDR3 protein is CASSSAFGLYTEAFF. CDR3 nucleotide sequence: TGTGCCAGCAGCTCCGCATTTGGGCTCTACACTGAAGCTTTCTTT.

J is TRBJ2-7 and V is TRBV28; 11 nucleotides match TRBD2. CDR3 length equals 20 residues. The V segment lost 2 bases and the J segment 3 bases; nucleotides outside the gene matches: 18. CDR1 is MDHEN and CDR2 is SYDVKM in the germline V gene. The CDR3 loop reads CASSLPTSGSGFGSLYEQYF. The CDR3 region has the DNA TGTGCCAGCAGTTTACCTACTAGCGGGAGTGGATTCGGCTCACTCTACGAGCAGTACTTC.

The rearrangement joins TRBV6-5 to TRBJ1-1; 9 nucleotides agree with TRBD1. From germline, CDR1 is MNHEY and CDR2 SVGAGI. The CDR3 has 15 amino acids. J gave up 0 bases and V 7 bases, and 6 bases lay outside the gene matches. CDR3 coding DNA: TGTGCCAGCACTAGAACAGGGGGCCTGAACACTGAAGCTTTCTTT. Translating gives CASTRTGGLNTEAFF.